The rows below give T cell receptor beta chains drawn from one sample of a study of shared clonotypes between healthy human individuals. Sequencing was performed with immunoSEQ multiplex PCR; in TCRdb, only in-frame clones are kept and a portion is missing. Of 1 million to 1.3 million clones in the sample, 70% to 80% were seen once. The sample was memory CD4+ T cells from PBMCs. These receptors were obtained from a man younger than 35 in good health. Some clones in this sample may be carry-over from other donors' samples. Each CDR3 is given with its conserved first and last residue. The order of the fields is CDR3 length, V gene, CDR3 protein.

len: 15
v_gene: TRBV19
CDR3aa: CASSMYGTLGYEQYF

len: 16
v_gene: TRBV9
CDR3aa: CASSVGQVLWYTEAFF

len: 14
v_gene: TRBV30
CDR3aa: CAWSRRSSGNTIYF

len: 16
v_gene: TRBV18
CDR3aa: CASSFAGASGANVLTF

len: 17
v_gene: TRBV25-1
CDR3aa: CASSEFQLAGAADTQYF

len: 14
v_gene: TRBV6-5
CDR3aa: CASSYSRAPYEQYF

len: 19
v_gene: TRBV4-1
CDR3aa: CASSQDVRTGAASNYGYTF

len: 14
v_gene: TRBV10-3
CDR3aa: CAISEGTSRNEQFF

len: 13
v_gene: TRBV10-2
CDR3aa: CASSDQAYTEAFF

len: 17
v_gene: TRBV4-1
CDR3aa: CASSQGNRGGGNQPQHF

len: 14
v_gene: TRBV19
CDR3aa: CASTLDGFKQPQHF

len: 17
v_gene: TRBV5-4
CDR3aa: CASSDPQRTVSTDTQYF

len: 15
v_gene: TRBV28
CDR3aa: CASSLDRVGTDTQYF

len: 13
v_gene: TRBV7-6
CDR3aa: CASTSRPLGELFF

len: 15
v_gene: TRBV6-1
CDR3aa: CASSGGTAGIYGYTF

len: 11
v_gene: TRBV18
CDR3aa: CASSPTGELFF

len: 13
v_gene: TRBV6-6
CDR3aa: CASSRDPNQPQHF

len: 15
v_gene: TRBV5-1
CDR3aa: CASSLTGTFQETQYF

len: 12
v_gene: TRBV7-3
CDR3aa: CASRRQTGELFF

len: 15
v_gene: TRBV6-1
CDR3aa: CASSEAGQSNTEAFF

len: 12
v_gene: TRBV28
CDR3aa: CASSLSGNTIYF

len: 16
v_gene: TRBV7-3
CDR3aa: CASSWTAGGNTDTQYF

len: 12
v_gene: TRBV6-6
CDR3aa: CAGSGGTGPQHF

len: 13
v_gene: TRBV5-6
CDR3aa: CASSITGVDTQYF

len: 15
v_gene: TRBV7-9
CDR3aa: CASSPAGTRNNEQFF

len: 14
v_gene: TRBV5-5
CDR3aa: CASSPGTGGGRSYF

len: 14
v_gene: TRBV11-2
CDR3aa: CASSAYRETGELFF

len: 15
v_gene: TRBV7-2
CDR3aa: CASSLERHFGETQYF

len: 14
v_gene: TRBV7-6
CDR3aa: CASSLRGEAYEQYF

len: 14
v_gene: TRBV25-1
CDR3aa: CASSATGLGTEAFF

len: 16
v_gene: TRBV7-3
CDR3aa: CASSLYKLANTGELFF

len: 11
v_gene: TRBV28
CDR3aa: CASSLRTEQYF

len: 15
v_gene: TRBV7-9
CDR3aa: CASSPLGGVEYEQYF

len: 15
v_gene: TRBV19
CDR3aa: CASSPRFGGNTEAFF

len: 14
v_gene: TRBV7-8
CDR3aa: CASSLVSGNHEQYF

len: 13
v_gene: TRBV7-2
CDR3aa: CASSEGQNYGYTF

len: 13
v_gene: TRBV7-9
CDR3aa: CASSLGGEQPQHF

len: 14
v_gene: TRBV7-8
CDR3aa: CASSLGLAGDEQYF

len: 13
v_gene: TRBV7-2
CDR3aa: CASSGPEDLEQFF

len: 17
v_gene: TRBV5-1
CDR3aa: CASSLRLAGGPRETQYF

len: 16
v_gene: TRBV12-5
CDR3aa: CASGLVGVIENTEAFF

len: 16
v_gene: TRBV4-3
CDR3aa: CASSQDPAGSDYEQYF

len: 18
v_gene: TRBV27
CDR3aa: CASKGTLAGGRSTDTQYF

len: 15
v_gene: TRBV21-1
CDR3aa: CASSKGTAFSYEQYF

len: 15
v_gene: TRBV2
CDR3aa: CASRLGLAGGETQYF

len: 13
v_gene: TRBV2
CDR3aa: CASSELGNQPQHF

len: 16
v_gene: TRBV30
CDR3aa: CAWSTRKGALGEKLFF

len: 13
v_gene: TRBV5-4
CDR3aa: CASSEGEANIQYF

len: 15
v_gene: TRBV28
CDR3aa: CASSPGGAIAYEQYF

len: 16
v_gene: TRBV27
CDR3aa: CASRLSGYTGSYEQYF

len: 15
v_gene: TRBV28
CDR3aa: CASSRPASKPYEQYF

len: 14
v_gene: TRBV6-1
CDR3aa: CASSGGGEGEKLFF

len: 15
v_gene: TRBV6-5
CDR3aa: CASSYSGGHGTEAFF

len: 13
v_gene: TRBV2
CDR3aa: CASSVEDMGTQYF

len: 19
v_gene: TRBV4-1
CDR3aa: CASSQDRTGRTANRQPQHF